The TCR beta chain under discussion was sequenced for a study of blood T cell repertoires in COVID-19. The protocol was immunoSEQ multiplex PCR, while the TCRdb copy is restricted to in-frame clones and leaves out a portion. This sample has approximately 51,000 clones, with 70% to 85% found just once. This CDR3 comprises 16 residues. Germline V gives CDR1 GTSNPN, CDR2 SVGIG (reference sequence). Trimming took 2 bases from V and 4 from J; bases not matched to a gene: 10. Sample: peripheral blood. The source is a human donor in a cohort sampled during active COVID-19. The chain employs TRBV30 and TRBJ2-1; 8 positions match TRBD1. The CDR3 DNA sequence: TGTGCCTGGAGTCCCACCGGGACAGGACAATACAATGAGCAGTTCTTC. Its translation: CAWSPTGTGQYNEQFF.